The rows below give T cell receptor beta chains drawn from one sample of a study of cytomegalovirus exposure and HLA in healthy donors. Sequencing used immunoSEQ multiplex PCR; TCRdb keeps in-frame clones, though not all of them. This table holds 120,000 to 150,000 clones. The source material was PBMCs. The receptors here all came from a man aged 35 to 55 in good health and CMV-seronegative. CDR3s include the opening cysteine and the closing phenylalanine or tryptophan. Each record gives: D gene, V gene, CDR3 length, J gene, CDR3 DNA, CDR3 protein. The D gene is left open where the match is weak.

D gene: -; V gene: TRBV7-6; CDR3 length: 16; J gene: TRBJ2-7; CDR3 DNA: TGTGCCAGCAGCTTTAACTCGGGGGACCTTCCCTACGAGCAGTACTTC; CDR3 protein: CASSFNSGDLPYEQYF
D gene: TRBD1; V gene: TRBV19; CDR3 length: 15; J gene: TRBJ1-5; CDR3 DNA: TGTGCCAGTAGTATAGGGACAGGGGGCTGGCAGCCCCAGCATTTT; CDR3 protein: CASSIGTGGWQPQHF
D gene: TRBD2; V gene: TRBV9; CDR3 length: 16; J gene: TRBJ2-3; CDR3 DNA: TGTGCCAGCAGCGTTCTAGCGGGGGGTCACACAGATACGCAGTATTTT; CDR3 protein: CASSVLAGGHTDTQYF
D gene: TRBD2; V gene: TRBV29-1; CDR3 length: 16; J gene: TRBJ2-1; CDR3 DNA: TGCAGCGTTGAAACGAACCTAGCGGGGGGCATAAATGAGCAGTTCTTC; CDR3 protein: CSVETNLAGGINEQFF
D gene: -; V gene: TRBV6-5; CDR3 length: 12; J gene: TRBJ1-1; CDR3 DNA: TGTGCCAGCAGGTCCTTGAACACTGAAGCTTTCTTT; CDR3 protein: CASRSLNTEAFF
D gene: -; V gene: TRBV7-6; CDR3 length: 13; J gene: TRBJ2-7; CDR3 DNA: TGTGCCAGCAGCGTCGGACTGTCCTACGAGCAGTACTTC; CDR3 protein: CASSVGLSYEQYF
D gene: TRBD1; V gene: TRBV18; CDR3 length: 17; J gene: TRBJ2-7; CDR3 DNA: TGTGCCAGCTCACGATTGGAAACAGGGGAACTCTCCTACGAGCAGTACTTC; CDR3 protein: CASSRLETGELSYEQYF
D gene: TRBD2; V gene: TRBV18; CDR3 length: 17; J gene: TRBJ2-1; CDR3 DNA: TGTGCCAGCTCACGGGACGGTCCTGGGGGGGTCTACAATGAGCAGTTCTTC; CDR3 protein: CASSRDGPGGVYNEQFF
D gene: -; V gene: TRBV2; CDR3 length: 16; J gene: TRBJ2-7; CDR3 DNA: TGTGCCATTTCTAGTGTCGCCGGGACACCGACCTACGAGCAGTACTTC; CDR3 protein: CAISSVAGTPTYEQYF
D gene: -; V gene: TRBV28; CDR3 length: 12; J gene: TRBJ2-7; CDR3 DNA: TGTGCCAGCACCCCTTCGGGGAGAGAGCAGTACTTC; CDR3 protein: CASTPSGREQYF
D gene: TRBD1; V gene: TRBV5-1; CDR3 length: 15; J gene: TRBJ1-2; CDR3 DNA: TGCGCCAGCAGCGTAACTGTGGACAGGGCCTATGGCTACACCTTC; CDR3 protein: CASSVTVDRAYGYTF
D gene: -; V gene: TRBV11-3; CDR3 length: 14; J gene: TRBJ2-7; CDR3 DNA: TGTGCCAGCAGCTTCAACAGGGGGGGAGGAAGGCAGTACTTC; CDR3 protein: CASSFNRGGGRQYF
D gene: TRBD2; V gene: TRBV19; CDR3 length: 16; J gene: TRBJ2-1; CDR3 DNA: TGTGCCAGTAGTATGCAGGCTAGCGGGGTCTACAATGAGCAGTTCTTC; CDR3 protein: CASSMQASGVYNEQFF
D gene: -; V gene: TRBV5-1; CDR3 length: 14; J gene: TRBJ2-7; CDR3 DNA: TGCGCCAGCAGGGAGGAGCCGATATCCTACGAGCAGTACTTC; CDR3 protein: CASREEPISYEQYF
D gene: -; V gene: TRBV6-5; CDR3 length: 14; J gene: TRBJ1-2; CDR3 DNA: TGTGCCGGCAGAACCCAGACAGTGGGCTATGGCTACACCTTC; CDR3 protein: CAGRTQTVGYGYTF
D gene: -; V gene: TRBV20-1; CDR3 length: 11; J gene: TRBJ1-2; CDR3 DNA: TGCAGTGCCCCGCGGGCAGATGATAGCACCTTC; CDR3 protein: CSAPRADDSTF
D gene: TRBD1; V gene: TRBV7-9; CDR3 length: 12; J gene: TRBJ1-2; CDR3 DNA: TGTGCCAGCAGCGAACAGGGGAATGGCTACACCTTC; CDR3 protein: CASSEQGNGYTF
D gene: -; V gene: TRBV27; CDR3 length: 14; J gene: TRBJ1-6; CDR3 DNA: TGTGCCAGCAGTTTTTCAGGGAGGAATTCACCCCTCCACTTT; CDR3 protein: CASSFSGRNSPLHF
D gene: -; V gene: TRBV11-2; CDR3 length: 14; J gene: TRBJ1-1; CDR3 DNA: TGTGCCAGCAGCTTAGTCGTAGGACAGTCCGAAGCTTTCTTT; CDR3 protein: CASSLVVGQSEAFF
D gene: -; V gene: TRBV6-1; CDR3 length: 16; J gene: TRBJ2-1; CDR3 DNA: TGTGCCAGCAGTGGTCTGAGGGAAAAGATCATCAATGAGCAGTTCTTC; CDR3 protein: CASSGLREKIINEQFF
D gene: -; V gene: TRBV5-1; CDR3 length: 16; J gene: TRBJ2-4; CDR3 DNA: TGCGCCAGCAGCTTGGAGGAGGGGGGGGCCAAAAACATTCAGTACTTC; CDR3 protein: CASSLEEGGAKNIQYF
D gene: -; V gene: TRBV29-1; CDR3 length: 11; J gene: TRBJ2-3; CDR3 DNA: TGCAGCGTTGAATTAGCGGATACGCAGTATTTT; CDR3 protein: CSVELADTQYF
D gene: TRBD1; V gene: TRBV19; CDR3 length: 19; J gene: TRBJ2-3; CDR3 DNA: TGTGCCAGTAGTATAGATGGTGGCAGGGGACAGGGGACAGGGGGTACGCAGTATTTT; CDR3 protein: CASSIDGGRGQGTGGTQYF
D gene: -; V gene: TRBV7-9; CDR3 length: 15; J gene: TRBJ1-1; CDR3 DNA: TGTGCCAGCAGCCCACGTCAGGGGTCGAACACTGAAGCTTTCTTT; CDR3 protein: CASSPRQGSNTEAFF
D gene: TRBD1; V gene: TRBV7-8; CDR3 length: 15; J gene: TRBJ1-5; CDR3 DNA: TGTGCCAGCAGCTGGGGACAGGGTCTTAATCAGCCCCAGCATTTT; CDR3 protein: CASSWGQGLNQPQHF
D gene: TRBD1; V gene: TRBV6-4; CDR3 length: 14; J gene: TRBJ2-3; CDR3 DNA: TGTGCCACCGGGACAGGGAGCGCGGCAGATACGCAGTATTTT; CDR3 protein: CATGTGSAADTQYF
D gene: -; V gene: TRBV20-1; CDR3 length: 10; J gene: TRBJ2-7; CDR3 DNA: TGCAGTGCTGCAGGGGTCGAGCAGTACTTC; CDR3 protein: CSAAGVEQYF
D gene: -; V gene: TRBV6-1; CDR3 length: 13; J gene: TRBJ1-1; CDR3 DNA: TGTGCCAGCACCCAAGCCAGGTTCACTGAAGCTTTCTTT; CDR3 protein: CASTQARFTEAFF
D gene: TRBD1; V gene: TRBV18; CDR3 length: 15; J gene: TRBJ2-5; CDR3 DNA: TGTGCCAGCTCACCCCTATTGACAGGGGAAGGGACCCAGTACTTC; CDR3 protein: CASSPLLTGEGTQYF
D gene: -; V gene: TRBV6-1; CDR3 length: 13; J gene: TRBJ2-7; CDR3 DNA: TGTGCCAGCACCGAAGCTGGGGGCCACGAGCAGTACTTC; CDR3 protein: CASTEAGGHEQYF
D gene: -; V gene: TRBV5-4; CDR3 length: 14; J gene: TRBJ2-6; CDR3 DNA: TGTGCCAGCAGCTTCCAGGCTGGGGCCAACGTCCTGACTTTC; CDR3 protein: CASSFQAGANVLTF
D gene: TRBD1; V gene: TRBV11-2; CDR3 length: 14; J gene: TRBJ1-2; CDR3 DNA: TGTGCCAGCAGCCCCGGGACAGGGGGGCATGGCTACACCTTC; CDR3 protein: CASSPGTGGHGYTF
D gene: -; V gene: TRBV10-3; CDR3 length: 14; J gene: TRBJ1-1; CDR3 DNA: TGTGCCATCAGTGAGTCCCAGGGGCTCACTGAAGCTTTCTTT; CDR3 protein: CAISESQGLTEAFF
D gene: -; V gene: TRBV7-2; CDR3 length: 17; J gene: TRBJ1-2; CDR3 DNA: TGTGCCAGCAGCCCAGCAGGGAGGGGGTTAGCTAACTATGGCTACACCTTC; CDR3 protein: CASSPAGRGLANYGYTF
D gene: -; V gene: TRBV2; CDR3 length: 14; J gene: TRBJ1-1; CDR3 DNA: TGTGCCAGCAGTGAAGCGCTTCGGGGGACTGAAGCTTTCTTT; CDR3 protein: CASSEALRGTEAFF
D gene: TRBD1; V gene: TRBV18; CDR3 length: 14; J gene: TRBJ1-2; CDR3 DNA: TGTGCCAGCTCACCGGACAGGGGTGACCTTGGCTACACCTTC; CDR3 protein: CASSPDRGDLGYTF
D gene: -; V gene: TRBV21-1; CDR3 length: 17; J gene: TRBJ1-5; CDR3 DNA: TGTGCCAGCAGCACCCCACGGGGGAAAGGAATGGATCAGCCCCAGCATTTT; CDR3 protein: CASSTPRGKGMDQPQHF
D gene: TRBD1; V gene: TRBV2; CDR3 length: 13; J gene: TRBJ2-1; CDR3 DNA: TGTGCCAGCACCCCGGGACAGTACAATGAGCAGTTCTTC; CDR3 protein: CASTPGQYNEQFF